These 17 T cell receptor beta chains came from one sample sequenced in a study of T-cell reconstitution after alpha-beta-depleted transplantation in children (dated by TCRdb to about 2016). Receptor amplification or capture employed PCR. Sequencing was performed on an Illumina HiSeq 2500. TCR libraries were prepared with molecular barcoding, using unique molecular identifiers to normalize TCRbeta repertoire quantification. TCRdb's own reprocessing of the public reads used fastp at Q25 and MiXCR and kept productive beta chains. Every distinct CDR3 protein forms one entry, paired with its most common genes and DNA. This sample gives 610,000 or so distinct CDR3 sequences in total; roughly a quarter of them show up just once. About 35% of the sample is in the top ten clones. Reading the label with the study, this specimen's treatment or condition is: allogeneic hematopoietic cell transplantation with graft depleted of TCRalphabeta T cells and CD19 B cells.

This specimen consisted of PBMCs, obtained before TCRalphabeta/CD19-depleted stem cell transplant. These receptors all come from a boy under two years old with Wiskott-Aldrich syndrome, due to receive a stem cell transplant.

This clonotype was seen a handful of times. The V gene is TRBV20-1, the J gene TRBJ2-7; the match to TRBD1 covers 7 bases. Per the germline V gene, CDR1 is DFQATT and CDR2 is SNEGSKA (reference sequence). V lost 3 bases, J lost 2 bases, and 10 bases stayed unmatched. This CDR3 comprises 15 residues. The CDR3 loop is CSASRLGQKPYEQYF. The CDR3 DNA follows: TGCAGTGCTAGTCGTTTGGGACAGAAACCCTACGAGCAGTACTTC.

The gene calls are TRBV9 and TRBJ2-1; 8 bases fit TRBD2. J lost 2 bases, V lost 3 bases, and 1 base had no gene match. The CDR3 totals 14 residues. Germline V gene data show CDR1 as SGDLS and CDR2 as YYNGEE. The CDR3 spells CASSGGLAYNEQFF. CDR3 nucleotides: TGTGCCAGCAGCGGGGGACTAGCCTACAATGAGCAGTTCTTC.

The V call is TRBV24-1, the J call TRBJ2-5; TRBD1 aligns across 7 bases. This CDR3 is 13 amino acids long. Germline lookup yields CDR1 KGHDR and CDR2 SFDVKD. J gave up 3 bases and V 4 bases, and 1 base lay outside the gene matches. The CDR3 region has the DNA TGTGCCACCAGTGACGGGACAGAAGAGACCCAGTACTTC. Its protein product is CATSDGTEETQYF.

This rearrangement joins TRBV20-1 to TRBJ2-1; D uncertain. Germline V CDR1 and CDR2: DFQATT, SNEGSKA (reference sequence). Trimming pared 3 bases from V and 8 bases from J, leaving 8 bases between. The CDR3 is 11 amino acids. CDR3 DNA sequence: TGCAGTGCTAGTGAGTCCGATGAGCAGTTCTTC. Translating gives CSASESDEQFF.

This clonotype was detected only a few times. V gene TRBV6-1 combines with J gene TRBJ2-7, with 9 bases matching TRBD1. The V segment lost 5 bases and the J segment 2 bases; nucleotides outside the gene matches: 7. CDR1 is MNHNS, CDR2 SASEGT, per germline. The CDR3 contains 15 residues. The CDR3 spells CASSRGTGKAYEQYF. CDR3 nucleotides: TGTGCCAGCAGTCGCGGGACAGGGAAAGCCTACGAGCAGTACTTC.

V and J are TRBV20-1 and TRBJ2-1, with TRBD2 matching 7 bases. CDR3 size: 14 residues. Germline values: CDR1 DFQATT, CDR2 SNEGSKA (reference sequence). V shed 6 bases, J shed 7 bases, and the junction held 12 bases outside the gene matches. DNA of the CDR3: TGCAGTGCAAACGTCGGGAGGAAGGTAAATGAGCAGTTCTTC. Residues: CSANVGRKVNEQFF.

The V gene is TRBV7-8, the J gene TRBJ1-3; D gene uncertain. This CDR3 comprises 17 residues. Germline values: CDR1 SGHVS, CDR2 FQNEAQ. V lost 0 bases, J lost 0 bases, and 12 bases lay in between. CDR3 in amino acids: CASSLALTRLSGNTIYF. CDR3 sequence (DNA): TGTGCCAGCAGCTTAGCTTTGACCCGACTCTCTGGAAACACCATATATTTT.

This clonotype was detected only a few times. This chain uses TRBV29-1 with TRBJ2-1, with TRBD1 identical over 9 bases. This CDR3 is 13 amino acids long. V dropped 4 bases and J dropped 7; count of bases not matched to a gene: 5. Germline V gene lookup returns CDR1 SQVTM and CDR2 ANQGSEA. CDR3 nucleotide sequence: TGCAGCGTTGTTCCGGGGACAGGGAATGAGCAGTTCTTC. Amino acids: CSVVPGTGNEQFF.

This clonotype has a handful of counts. This sequence joins TRBV3-1 and TRBJ2-2, with D perhaps assigned TRBD1 or TRBD2 (5 bases each). The germline V and J ends were trimmed by 5 bases and 2 bases, with 9 bases remaining between them. The length of the CDR3 is 14 residues. The germline gives CDR1 LGHDT, CDR2 YNNKEL (reference sequence). The CDR3 here is CASSKGPNTGELFF. CDR3 DNA: TGTGCCAGCAGCAAGGGACCAAACACCGGGGAGCTGTTTTTT.

The rearrangement links TRBV19 to TRBJ2-1; D remains ambiguous. This CDR3 has 14 amino acids. The V gene lost 4 bases and the J gene lost 10 bases, with 17 bases spanning the gap. The germline V gene has CDR1 LNHDA and CDR2 SQIVND (reference sequence). CDR3: CASSTYSQRNEQFF. The CDR3 DNA reads TGTGCCAGTAGTACTTATAGCCAGAGGAACGAGCAGTTCTTC.

The rearrangement uses TRBV5-1 and TRBJ2-5, with a possible D match to TRBD1 (5 bases). CDR3 length: 14 amino acids. CDR1 and CDR2 (germline): SGHRS, YFSETQ. V was clipped by 4 bases and J by 1 base, with 11 bases between them. The CDR3 sequence is CASSGTGTQETQYF. The CDR3 DNA is TGCGCCAGCAGCGGAACAGGAACCCAAGAGACCCAGTACTTC.

The CDR3 sequence: CATSPWTGSYEQYF. The CDR3 DNA sequence: TGCGCCACCTCCCCTTGGACAGGGTCCTACGAGCAGTACTTC. The genes are TRBV5-1 and TRBJ2-7, with TRBD1 matching 8 bases. This CDR3 has 14 residues. Germline-derived CDR1 and CDR2 are SGHRS and YFSETQ. J lost 1 base, V lost 9 bases, and 9 bases had no gene match.

This clonotype appeared a few times. The chain couples TRBV6-1 to TRBJ1-6; D is perhaps TRBD1 (6 bases). CDR3 length: 15 residues. V was trimmed by 6 bases and J by 4 bases, leaving 13 bases between them. CDR1 and CDR2 (germline): MNHNS, SASEGT. Here the CDR3 DNA reads TGTGCCAGCAGGCCCCGGGGGGCTTATAATTCACCCCTCCACTTT. This sequence encodes CASRPRGAYNSPLHF.

The genes are TRBV3-1 and TRBJ1-5; D remains unclear. The CDR3 contains 15 residues. Germline V lookup: CDR1 LGHDT, CDR2 YNNKEL (reference sequence). The germline V and J ends were trimmed by 1 base and 1 base, with 8 bases remaining between them. The DNA of the CDR3 is TGTGCCAGCAGCCAAGTAGGGAAGAGCAATCAGCCCCAGCATTTT. Encoded protein: CASSQVGKSNQPQHF.

This clonotype has a handful of counts. V is TRBV29-1 and J is TRBJ2-1, with 10 bases identical to TRBD2. Germline CDR1 SQVTM, CDR2 ANQGSEA. The CDR3 extends over 15 amino acids. J gave up 2 bases and V 5 bases, and 6 bases lay outside the gene matches. The CDR3 bases are TGCAGCGTTAGTAGGGGGACTAGCGCCTACAATGAGCAGTTCTTC. Encoded protein: CSVSRGTSAYNEQFF.

The rearrangement links TRBV5-1 to TRBJ2-5, with D possibly being TRBD1 (6 bases). V shed 2 bases and J shed 3 bases, with 11 bases lying between them. This CDR3 is built from 14 residues. Germline assignment: CDR1 SGHRS and CDR2 YFSETQ. CDR3 sequence: CASSLTRGEETQYF. Written as DNA, the CDR3 is TGCGCCAGCAGCTTAACCAGGGGTGAAGAGACCCAGTACTTC.

This clonotype occurred a few times. The DNA of the CDR3 is TGTGCCAGCAGCTTGGACGGGCCCAGTCCTAAGCAGTTCTTC. Translation gives CASSLDGPSPKQFF. V is TRBV5-6 and J is TRBJ2-1; no firm D call. The CDR3 contains 14 residues. Between the trimmed V and J ends, which lost 0 bases and 11 bases, there was a span of 15 bases. CDR1 and CDR2 (germline): SGHDT, YYEEEE. Variable domain in full (rest from reference TRBV5-6 and TRBJ2-1): DAGVTQSPTHLIKTRGQQVTLRCSPKSGHDTVSWYQQALGQGPQFIFQYYEEEERQRGNFPDRFSGHQFPNYSSELNVNALLLGDSALYLCASSLDGPSPKQFFGPGTRLTVL.